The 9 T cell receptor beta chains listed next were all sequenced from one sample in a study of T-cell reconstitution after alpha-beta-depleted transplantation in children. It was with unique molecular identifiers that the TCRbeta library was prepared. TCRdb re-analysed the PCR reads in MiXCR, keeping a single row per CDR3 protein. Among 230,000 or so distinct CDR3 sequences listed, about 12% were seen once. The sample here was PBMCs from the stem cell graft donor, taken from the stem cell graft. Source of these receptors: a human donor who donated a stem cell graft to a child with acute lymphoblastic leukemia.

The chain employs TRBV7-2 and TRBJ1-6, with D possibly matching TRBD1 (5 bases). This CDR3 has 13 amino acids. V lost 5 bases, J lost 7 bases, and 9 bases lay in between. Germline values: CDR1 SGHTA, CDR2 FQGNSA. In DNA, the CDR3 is TGTGCCAGCAGCAAGGGACCGAATTCACCCCTCCACTTT. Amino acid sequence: CASSKGPNSPLHF.

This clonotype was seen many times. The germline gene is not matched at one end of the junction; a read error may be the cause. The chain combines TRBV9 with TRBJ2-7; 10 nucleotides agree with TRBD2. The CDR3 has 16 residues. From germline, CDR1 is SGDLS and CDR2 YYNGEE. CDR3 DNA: TGTGCCAGCAGCCCACACGCCGGACCAGCGGGAGGGCCCATACACTTC. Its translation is CASSPHAGPAGGPIHF.

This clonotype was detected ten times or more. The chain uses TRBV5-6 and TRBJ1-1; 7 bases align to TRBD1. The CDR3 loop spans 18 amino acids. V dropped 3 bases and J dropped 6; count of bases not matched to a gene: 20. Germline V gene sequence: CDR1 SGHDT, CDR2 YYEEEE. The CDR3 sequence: CASSWNQGERYYFAEAFF. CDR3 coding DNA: TGTGCCAGCAGCTGGAATCAGGGGGAAAGATATTATTTCGCTGAAGCTTTCTTT.

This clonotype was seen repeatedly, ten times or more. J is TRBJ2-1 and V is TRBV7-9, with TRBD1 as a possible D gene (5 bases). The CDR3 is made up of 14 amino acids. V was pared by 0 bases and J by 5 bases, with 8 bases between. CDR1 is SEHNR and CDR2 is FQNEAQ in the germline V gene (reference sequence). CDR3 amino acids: CASSLAQGHNEQFF. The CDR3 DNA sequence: TGTGCCAGCAGCTTAGCCCAGGGTCACAATGAGCAGTTCTTC.

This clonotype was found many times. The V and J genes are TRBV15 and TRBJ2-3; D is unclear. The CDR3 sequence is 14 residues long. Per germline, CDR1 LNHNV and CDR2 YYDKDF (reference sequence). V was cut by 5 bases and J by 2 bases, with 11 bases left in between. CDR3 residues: CATSGPAVTDTQYF. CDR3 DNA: TGTGCCACCAGCGGGCCAGCCGTCACAGATACGCAGTATTTT.

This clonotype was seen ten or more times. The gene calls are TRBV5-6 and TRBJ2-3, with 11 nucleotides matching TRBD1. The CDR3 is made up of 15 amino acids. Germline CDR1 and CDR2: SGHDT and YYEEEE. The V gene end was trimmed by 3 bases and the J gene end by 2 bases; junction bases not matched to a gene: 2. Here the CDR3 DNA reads TGTGCCAGCAGCTCGGACAGGGGGCTCACAGATACGCAGTATTTT. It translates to CASSSDRGLTDTQYF.

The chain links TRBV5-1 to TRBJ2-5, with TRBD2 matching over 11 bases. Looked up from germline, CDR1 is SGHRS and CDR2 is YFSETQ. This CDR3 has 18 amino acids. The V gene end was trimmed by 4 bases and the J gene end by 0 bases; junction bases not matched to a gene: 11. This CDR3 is CASSTGTSGGRYQETQYF. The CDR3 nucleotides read TGCGCCAGCAGCACTGGGACTAGCGGAGGGAGGTACCAAGAGACCCAGTACTTC. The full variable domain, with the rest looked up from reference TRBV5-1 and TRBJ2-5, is KAGVTQTPRYLIKTRGQQVTLSCSPISGHRSVSWYQQTPGQGLQFLFEYFSETQRNKGNFPGRFSGRQFSNSRSEMNVSTLELGDSALYLCASSTGTSGGRYQETQYFGPGTRLLVL.

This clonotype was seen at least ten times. DNA of the CDR3: TGTGCCAGCAGTGCGGGACAATGGCAAGAGACCCAGTACTTC. Its translation: CASSAGQWQETQYF. The rearrangement uses TRBV12-3 or TRBV12-4 and TRBJ2-5, with D possibly being TRBD1 or TRBD2 (6 bases each). V was clipped by 5 bases and J by 2 bases, with 12 bases between them. There are 14 residues in the CDR3.

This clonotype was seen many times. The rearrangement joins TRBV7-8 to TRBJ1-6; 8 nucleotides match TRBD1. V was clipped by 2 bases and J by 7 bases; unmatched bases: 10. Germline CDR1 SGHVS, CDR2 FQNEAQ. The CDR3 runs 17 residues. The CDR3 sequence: CASSLSPGGAWNSPLHF. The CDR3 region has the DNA TGTGCCAGCAGCTTATCCCCAGGGGGCGCTTGGAATTCACCCCTCCACTTT.